Listed below are T cell receptor beta chains from one sample, sequenced in a study of identical twins. TCRdb reprocessed the 5' RACE reads via MiXCR and lists one record per CDR3 protein. The sample yields 500,000 or so distinct CDR3 sequences, 14% seen once. The sample was also reused in another study, on yellow fever vaccine responses in identical twins.

Sequencing was carried out using CD4+ T cells sorted from blood. These receptors were obtained from a woman under 30 in good health. Both conserved end residues are part of each CDR3.

>TRBJ2-3|TRBV10-1
CASSSLAGSEADTQYF
>TRBJ2-5|TRBV7-9
CASSLGTSGNQETQYF
>TRBJ2-3|TRBV29-1
CSVTTGTDTQYF
>TRBJ2-7|TRBV7-2
CASSFTPTEVGPYEQYF
>TRBJ2-5|TRBV7-2
CASARGGKGETQYF
>TRBJ2-7|TRBV3-1
CASSRPGTGENEQYF
>TRBJ2-1|TRBV20-1
CSARVGTGTRWNEQFF
>TRBJ1-5|TRBV28
CASSFPGQGNQPQHF
>TRBJ2-5|TRBV29-1
CSGSGTSGRQETQYF
>TRBJ2-5|TRBV5-1
CASSLVREGETQYF
>TRBJ1-1|TRBV12-3/TRBV12-4
CASGLRADTEAFF
>TRBJ2-1|TRBV29-1
CSVSGPYEQFF
>TRBJ2-3|TRBV11-3
CASSLDSGADTQYF
>TRBJ2-1|TRBV24-1
CATSDSKVNEQFF
>TRBJ2-7|TRBV7-9
CASSTGLAVYF
>TRBJ1-6|TRBV6-1
CASSGGQGDNSPLHF
>TRBJ2-5|TRBV5-1
CASRRREQETQYF
>TRBJ2-2|TRBV19
CASTPGPGRTGELFF
>TRBJ2-7|TRBV25-1
CASRPTSGRREQYF
>TRBJ1-6|TRBV5-6
CAISVYSQNSPLHF
>TRBJ2-1|TRBV7-2
CASSQGQGFHNEQFF
>TRBJ2-2|TRBV6-2/TRBV6-3
CASTFRRVTGELFF
>TRBJ2-1|TRBV12-3/TRBV12-4
CASSFGGGLAEQFF
>TRBJ2-7|TRBV29-1
CSVWAGGYEQYF
>TRBJ1-2|TRBV29-1
CSVGASVYGYTF
>TRBJ2-7|TRBV3-1
CASSPTPGGFDEQYF
>TRBJ1-1|TRBV6-1
CASSRDIGMNTEAFF
>TRBJ1-4|TRBV25-1
CASSRGANEKLFF
>TRBJ2-4|TRBV30
CAWNRQGDIQYF
>TRBJ2-7|TRBV28
CASSVSGGRSYEQYF
>TRBJ2-5|TRBV20-1
CSAPAPGTSGVTQYF
>TRBJ2-2|TRBV7-9
CASSFIDFGGELFF
>TRBJ2-7|TRBV9
CASSEARAGGEQYF
>TRBJ2-2|TRBV4-3
CASSQVRSGSSGELFF
>TRBJ2-7|TRBV6-5
CASSYIGGVGEQYF
>TRBJ1-1|TRBV20-1
CSASSGVTEAFF
>TRBJ2-7|TRBV7-2
CASSTTSGHYYEQYF
>TRBJ2-2|TRBV11-2
CASSFGRTANTGELFF
>TRBJ1-4|TRBV6-5
CASDKGRDEKLFF
>TRBJ2-7|TRBV7-8
CASSLDGQEQYF
>TRBJ2-3|TRBV9
CASSVATAGTQYF
>TRBJ2-1|TRBV29-1
CSVVGGTYNEQFF
>TRBJ1-1|TRBV3-1
CASSRGVNTEAFF
>TRBJ2-3|TRBV20-1
CSAPSGTPSTDTQYF
>TRBJ1-1|TRBV12-3/TRBV12-4
CASRGQGAGNTEAFF
>TRBJ2-5|TRBV5-1
CASSPGLAGGPVSETQYF
>TRBJ2-1|TRBV12-3/TRBV12-4
CASSLATGTEQFF
>TRBJ1-1|TRBV5-1
CASTSEANTEAFF
>TRBJ2-1|TRBV13
CASSFYREGQQFF
>TRBJ2-5|TRBV7-6
CASSPLQGRSQETQYF
>TRBJ2-7|TRBV7-8
CASSLARGEAYEQYF
>TRBJ2-5|TRBV7-9
CASSQGQGAGQETQYF
>TRBJ1-2|TRBV7-2
CASSLDRVNGYTF
>TRBJ2-5|TRBV5-1
CASSLRRQNQETQYF
>TRBJ2-1|TRBV28
CASSLPDSRVVEQFF
>TRBJ2-7|TRBV7-2
CASSKILGGSYEQYF
>TRBJ2-6|TRBV7-8
CASSLIGGRAGANVLTF
>TRBJ2-1|TRBV27
CASSLVGAQYNEQFF
>TRBJ2-2|TRBV3-1
CASSPIIGSTGELFF